This is a list of T cell receptor beta chains from one sample in a study of blood T cell repertoires in COVID-19. Clones were sequenced by immunoSEQ multiplex PCR, and TCRdb holds only the in-frame ones, with some missing. This sample has about 140,000 clones, with almost 80% found just once. Sequencing input: peripheral blood. Receptors were obtained from a middle-aged man with active or convalescent COVID-19. The CDR3 runs from the conserved cysteine through the conserved F or W. D genes are given only for firm matches.

CDR3 DNA,CDR3 protein,D gene,V gene,J gene
TGCAGCGTAAATCCTACTGAAGGAGGATTCTGGGAGACCCAGTACTTC,CSVNPTEGGFWETQYF,NA,TRBV29-1,TRBJ2-5
TGTGCTAGTGGTTTGGTACTAGCGGGGACAAACACCGGGGAGCTGTTTTTT,CASGLVLAGTNTGELFF,TRBD2,TRBV12-5,TRBJ2-2
TGTGCCAGCAGTTTAGGCCCTTATAATTCACCCCTCCACTTT,CASSLGPYNSPLHF,NA,TRBV28,TRBJ1-6
TGTGCCAGCAGCCTAGCCTCCAGGGTGGAGACCCAGTACTTC,CASSLASRVETQYF,NA,TRBV9,TRBJ2-5
TGTGCCAGCAGCCCCCGACTAGCGGTCTACAATGAGCAGTTCTTC,CASSPRLAVYNEQFF,TRBD2,TRBV5-8,TRBJ2-1
TGCGCCAGCAGGCCCGGTGGGGTAGCGGGGTACTACGAGCAGTACTTC,CASRPGGVAGYYEQYF,TRBD2,TRBV5-1,TRBJ2-7
TGTGCCACCAGTGATTTGTTAGGGGGTGAGACCCAGTACTTC,CATSDLLGGETQYF,NA,TRBV24-1,TRBJ2-5
TGTGCCAGCGAGGAAGGGGCAATCGAGTATTTT,CASEEGAIEYF,NA,TRBV6-5,TRBJ2-3
TGTGCCAGCAGTTTAGGGGCAGGGGGCGAAAAACTGTTTTTT,CASSLGAGGEKLFF,TRBD1,TRBV27,TRBJ1-4
TGTGCCAGCAGTTGGCAGGGGTATGAAAAACTGTTTTTT,CASSWQGYEKLFF,NA,TRBV27,TRBJ1-4